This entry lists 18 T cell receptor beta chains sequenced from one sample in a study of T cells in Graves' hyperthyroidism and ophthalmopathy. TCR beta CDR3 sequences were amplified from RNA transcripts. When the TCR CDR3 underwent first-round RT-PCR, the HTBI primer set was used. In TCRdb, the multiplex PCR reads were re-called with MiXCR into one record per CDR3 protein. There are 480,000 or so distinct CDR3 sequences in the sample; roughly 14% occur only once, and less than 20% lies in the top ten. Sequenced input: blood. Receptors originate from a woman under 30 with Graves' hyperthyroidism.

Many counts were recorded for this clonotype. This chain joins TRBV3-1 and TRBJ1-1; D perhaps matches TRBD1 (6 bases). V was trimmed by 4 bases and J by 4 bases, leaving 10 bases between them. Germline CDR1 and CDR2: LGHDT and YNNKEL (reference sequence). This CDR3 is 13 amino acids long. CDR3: CASSPQGSTEAFF. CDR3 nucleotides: TGTGCCAGCAGCCCCCAGGGGAGCACTGAAGCTTTCTTT.

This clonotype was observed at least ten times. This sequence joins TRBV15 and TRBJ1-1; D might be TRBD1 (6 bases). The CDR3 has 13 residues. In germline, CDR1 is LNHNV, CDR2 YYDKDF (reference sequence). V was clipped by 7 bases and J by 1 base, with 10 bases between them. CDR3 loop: CATTGTSNTEAFF. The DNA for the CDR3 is TGTGCCACCACCGGGACATCGAACACTGAAGCTTTCTTT.

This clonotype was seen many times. In nucleotides, the CDR3 is TGTGCCAGCAGTCTCCCGGGGGCGGAAAAACTGTTTTTT. It encodes CASSLPGAEKLFF. The rearrangement joins TRBV12-3 or TRBV12-4 to TRBJ1-4; perhaps TRBD1 as D (6 bases). V was clipped by 5 bases and J by 8 bases, with 12 bases between them. The CDR3 loop spans 13 amino acids.

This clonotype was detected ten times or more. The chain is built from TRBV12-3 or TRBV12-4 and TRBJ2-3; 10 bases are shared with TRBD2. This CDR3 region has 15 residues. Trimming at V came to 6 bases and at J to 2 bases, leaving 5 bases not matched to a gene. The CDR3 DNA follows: TGTGCCAGCAGAGGACTAGCGGCTTTCACAGATACGCAGTATTTT. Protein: CASRGLAAFTDTQYF.

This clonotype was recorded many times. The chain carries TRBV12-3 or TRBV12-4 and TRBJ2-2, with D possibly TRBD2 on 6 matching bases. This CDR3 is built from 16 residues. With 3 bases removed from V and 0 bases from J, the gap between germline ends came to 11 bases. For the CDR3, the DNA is TGTGCCAGCAGTTTCGTGGGCGGGACGAACACCGGGGAGCTGTTTTTT. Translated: CASSFVGGTNTGELFF.

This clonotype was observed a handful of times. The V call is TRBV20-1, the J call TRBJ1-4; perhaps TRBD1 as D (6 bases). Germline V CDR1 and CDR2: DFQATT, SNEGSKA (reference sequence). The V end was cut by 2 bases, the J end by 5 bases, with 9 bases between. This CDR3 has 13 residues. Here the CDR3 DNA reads TGCAGTGCTAGAAGGACAGCGAATGAAAAACTGTTTTTT. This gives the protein CSARRTANEKLFF.

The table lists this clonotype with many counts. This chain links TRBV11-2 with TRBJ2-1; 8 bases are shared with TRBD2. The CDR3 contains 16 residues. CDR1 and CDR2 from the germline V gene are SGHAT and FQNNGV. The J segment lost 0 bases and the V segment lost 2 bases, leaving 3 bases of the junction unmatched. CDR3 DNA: TGTGCCAGCAGCTTACGCCTAGCGGGCTCCTACAATGAGCAGTTCTTC. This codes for CASSLRLAGSYNEQFF.

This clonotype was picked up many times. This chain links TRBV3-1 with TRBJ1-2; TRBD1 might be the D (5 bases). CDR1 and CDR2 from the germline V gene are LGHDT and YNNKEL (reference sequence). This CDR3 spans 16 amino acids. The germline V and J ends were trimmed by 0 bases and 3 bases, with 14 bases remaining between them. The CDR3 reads CASSQDFYEGYYGYTF. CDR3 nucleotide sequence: TGTGCCAGCAGCCAAGATTTCTACGAGGGGTACTATGGCTACACCTTC.

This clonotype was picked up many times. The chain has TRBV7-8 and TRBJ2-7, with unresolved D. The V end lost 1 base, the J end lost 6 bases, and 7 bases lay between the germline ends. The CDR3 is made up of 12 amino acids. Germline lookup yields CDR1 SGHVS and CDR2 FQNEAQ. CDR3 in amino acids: CASSLEASEQYF. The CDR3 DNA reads TGTGCCAGCAGCTTAGAGGCCAGCGAGCAGTACTTC.

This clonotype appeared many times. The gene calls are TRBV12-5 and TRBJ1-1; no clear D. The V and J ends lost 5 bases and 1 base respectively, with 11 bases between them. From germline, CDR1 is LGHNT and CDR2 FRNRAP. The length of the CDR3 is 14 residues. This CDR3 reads CASGNLLRNTEAFF. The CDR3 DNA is TGTGCTAGTGGTAACCTTTTGCGGAACACTGAAGCTTTCTTT.

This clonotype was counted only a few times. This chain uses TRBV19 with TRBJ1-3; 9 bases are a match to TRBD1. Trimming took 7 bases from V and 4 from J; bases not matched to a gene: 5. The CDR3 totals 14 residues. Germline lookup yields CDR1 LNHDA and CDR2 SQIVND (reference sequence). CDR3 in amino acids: CASTLGQGGNTIYF. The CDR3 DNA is TGTGCCAGTACCCTAGGACAGGGGGGAAACACCATATATTTT. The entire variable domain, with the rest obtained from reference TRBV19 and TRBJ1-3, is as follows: DGGITQSPKYLFRKEGQNVTLSCEQNLNHDAMYWYRQDPGQGLRLIYYSQIVNDFQKGDIAEGYSVSREKKESFPLTVTSAQKNPTAFYLCASTLGQGGNTIYFGEGSWLTVV.

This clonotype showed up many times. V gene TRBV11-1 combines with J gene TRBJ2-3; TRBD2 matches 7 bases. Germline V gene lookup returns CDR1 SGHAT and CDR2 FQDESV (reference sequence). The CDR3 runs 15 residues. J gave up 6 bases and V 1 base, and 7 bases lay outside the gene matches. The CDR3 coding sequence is TGTGCCAGCAGCTTAGAGGCTAGCGGAGTCGATACGCAGTATTTT. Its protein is CASSLEASGVDTQYF.

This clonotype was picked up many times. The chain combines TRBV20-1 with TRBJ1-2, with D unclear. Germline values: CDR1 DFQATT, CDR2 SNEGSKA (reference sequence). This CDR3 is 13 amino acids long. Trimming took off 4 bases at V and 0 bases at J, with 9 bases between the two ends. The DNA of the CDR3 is TGCAGTGCTAAGGGCAGGACTAACTATGGCTACACCTTC. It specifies CSAKGRTNYGYTF.

The CDR3 protein is CASSSLAGEAGDTQYF. The CDR3, as DNA: TGTGCCAGCAGTTCTCTAGCGGGAGAAGCCGGAGATACGCAGTATTTT. The gene calls are TRBV6-9 and TRBJ2-3; 10 nucleotides line up with TRBD2. The CDR3 is 16 amino acids. Germline CDR1 MNHGY, CDR2 SVAAGI. Germline trimming cut 4 bases from V and 5 bases from J; bases unmatched to any gene: 9.

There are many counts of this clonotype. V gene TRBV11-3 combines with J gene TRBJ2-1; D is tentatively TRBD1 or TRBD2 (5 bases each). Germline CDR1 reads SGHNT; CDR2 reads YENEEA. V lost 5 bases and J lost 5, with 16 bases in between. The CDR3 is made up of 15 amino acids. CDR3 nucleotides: TGTGCCAGCAGCGTCGGGACGCTTACAAACAATGAGCAGTTCTTC. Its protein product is CASSVGTLTNNEQFF.

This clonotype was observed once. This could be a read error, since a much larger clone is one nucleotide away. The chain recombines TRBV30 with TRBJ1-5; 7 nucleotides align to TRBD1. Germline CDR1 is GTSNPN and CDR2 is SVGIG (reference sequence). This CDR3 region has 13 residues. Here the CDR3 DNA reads TGTGCCTGGAGTCTGACAGGGAATCAGCCCCGGCATTTT. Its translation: CAWSLTGNQPRHF. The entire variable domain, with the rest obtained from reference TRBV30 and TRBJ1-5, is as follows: SQTIHQWPATLVQPVGSPLSLECTVEGTSNPNLYWYRQAAGRGLQLLFYSVGIGQISSEVPQNLSASRPQDRQFILSSKKLLLSDSGFYLCAWSLTGNQPRHFGDGTRLSIL.

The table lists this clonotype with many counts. DNA of the CDR3: TGCGCCAGCAGCTTGGGTGGCACTAGTTTTGAGCAGTTCTTC. Protein: CASSLGGTSFEQFF. The V gene is TRBV5-1, the J gene TRBJ2-1, with a weak D call TRBD2 (5 bases). Trimming took off 0 bases at V and 9 bases at J, with 13 bases between the two ends. CDR1 is SGHRS and CDR2 is YFSETQ in the germline V gene. The CDR3 extends over 14 amino acids.

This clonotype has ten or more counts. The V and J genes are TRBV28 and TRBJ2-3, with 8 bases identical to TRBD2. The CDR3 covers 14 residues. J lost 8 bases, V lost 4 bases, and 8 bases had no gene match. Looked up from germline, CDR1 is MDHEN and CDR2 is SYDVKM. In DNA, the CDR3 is TGTGCCAGCAGTTCTACAGCGGGAGTAACTACGCAGTATTTT. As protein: CASSSTAGVTTQYF.